Listed below are T cell receptor beta chains from one sample, sequenced in a study of T cell responses to AZD1222 COVID-19 vaccine. Data came from immunoSEQ multiplex PCR; TCRdb stores just in-frame clones and leaves some out. The sample comprises 160,000 or so clones, 80% to 90% of which are singletons, and more than 3.5% rests with the top ten. This material consisted of peripheral blood, taken 28 days after the second dose of the MenACWY control vaccine. The receptors originated from an adult who received the MenACWY meningococcal vaccine as a control. Both conserved end residues are part of each CDR3. Fields, in order: D gene, J gene, V gene, clone size, CDR3 DNA, CDR3 protein. A D gene is named only where the DNA matches it firmly. Size values are once, few and many counts, or a class for expanded clones, and some rows have none.

TRBD2 | TRBJ2-7 | TRBV28 | NA | TGTGCCAGCAGTATCATAGCGGGAGCCTACGAGCAGTACTTC | CASSIIAGAYEQYF
TRBD1 | TRBJ1-2 | TRBV24-1 | NA | TGTGCCACCAGTGAGGCGAAAGGGACAGGCTATGGCTACACCTTC | CATSEAKGTGYGYTF
TRBD1 | TRBJ1-3 | TRBV11-2 | once | TGTGCCAGCAGCGCCAAGCTACAGGGGTCTGGAAACACCATATATTTT | CASSAKLQGSGNTIYF
NA | TRBJ1-5 | TRBV30 | NA | TGTGCCTGGGCATTTCGGGAGGGTCAGCCCCAGCATTTT | CAWAFREGQPQHF
TRBD1 | TRBJ2-1 | TRBV29-1 | NA | TGCAGCGACCTTCCCGGGACAGTAAATGAGCAGTTCTTC | CSDLPGTVNEQFF
NA | TRBJ2-7 | TRBV27 | NA | TGTGCCAGCAGTTTGCGACACCTGACTTCCTACGAGCAGTACTTC | CASSLRHLTSYEQYF
NA | TRBJ2-5 | TRBV15 | NA | TGTGCCACCAGCAGGCCGCACGGACAAGAGACCCAGTACTTC | CATSRPHGQETQYF
NA | TRBJ1-1 | TRBV3-1/TRBV3-2 | NA | TGTGCCAGCAGCCCGCGCGGGACTGAAGCTTTCTTT | CASSPRGTEAFF
TRBD2 | TRBJ2-7 | TRBV10-1 | NA | TGCGCCAGCAGTCCGACTAGCGGGGCGACCTACGAGCAGTACTTC | CASSPTSGATYEQYF
NA | TRBJ1-5 | TRBV5-6 | NA | TGTGCCAGCAGCTTCGGGGCAGGGGAAAAGCCCCAGCATTTT | CASSFGAGEKPQHF
NA | TRBJ2-1 | TRBV4-2 | NA | TGTGCCAGCAGCCAAGTTGTAGGGGGGGAGCAGTTCTTC | CASSQVVGGEQFF
NA | TRBJ2-7 | TRBV5-6 | NA | TGTGCCAGCAGCTTGTCAGGGTTCAACGAGCAGTACTTC | CASSLSGFNEQYF
TRBD1 | TRBJ1-2 | TRBV7-3 | NA | TGTGCCAGCAGCGGGAGACAGGGGACGGGGCACTATGGCTACACCTTC | CASSGRQGTGHYGYTF
NA | TRBJ2-3 | TRBV11-3 | NA | TGTGCCAGCAGCCCAGCAGGCACAGATACGCAGTATTTT | CASSPAGTDTQYF
NA | TRBJ1-2 | TRBV11-2 | NA | TGTGCCAGCAGCCGTACCTGGGGCACCTACTATGGCTACACCTTC | CASSRTWGTYYGYTF
NA | TRBJ1-4 | TRBV5-1 | NA | TGCGCCAGCAGCTTGGAGAACCCGGGGGAAAAACTGTTTTTT | CASSLENPGEKLFF
TRBD1 | TRBJ1-5 | TRBV7-3 | NA | TGTGCCAGCAGCGCCACAGGGGGGACGGGGGAGCCCCAGCATTTT | CASSATGGTGEPQHF
TRBD1 | TRBJ1-1 | TRBV5-1 | NA | TGCGCCAGCAGGAGGGGGCAGAACACTGAAGCTTTCTTT | CASRRGQNTEAFF
NA | TRBJ1-1 | TRBV5-8 | NA | TGTGCCAGCAGCTTGCTTTGGACGGCCTTTGAAGCTTTCTTT | CASSLLWTAFEAFF
NA | TRBJ2-7 | TRBV7-9 | few | TGTGCCAGCAGCCCGACCACAGGGTCATGGTACGAGCAGTACTTC | CASSPTTGSWYEQYF
TRBD1 | TRBJ2-2 | TRBV3-1/TRBV3-2 | NA | TGTGCCAGCAATCTTGGGACAGCCGGGGAGCTGTTTTTT | CASNLGTAGELFF
TRBD2 | TRBJ2-7 | TRBV7-9 | once | TGTGCCAGCAGCTTGCGGACTAGCGGGAGCCCCCACGAGCAGTACTTC | CASSLRTSGSPHEQYF
NA | TRBJ2-1 | TRBV6-4 | NA | TGTGCCAGCAGTGACTCGAGGGACCCCGGAGAGGAGCAGTTCTTC | CASSDSRDPGEEQFF
NA | TRBJ1-1 | TRBV27 | NA | TGTGCCAGCAGCCAAATGGGGGCCCCTGAAGCTTTCTTT | CASSQMGAPEAFF
TRBD1 | TRBJ1-6 | TRBV28 | NA | TGTGCCAGCAGGGGACAGGGTGGAAATTCACCCCTCCACTTT | CASRGQGGNSPLHF
TRBD1 | TRBJ1-4 | TRBV2 | NA | TGTGCCAGCAGTGGGACAGGGGGCCGGGAAAAACTGTTTTTT | CASSGTGGREKLFF
TRBD2 | TRBJ2-3 | TRBV9 | NA | TGTGCCAGCAGCGTAGGGTCGAGACTAGCGGGAACAGATACGCAGTATTTT | CASSVGSRLAGTDTQYF
TRBD1 | TRBJ1-1 | TRBV27 | NA | TGTGCCAGCAGGACCGGACAGGGGAGAACTGAAGCTTTCTTT | CASRTGQGRTEAFF
NA | TRBJ1-4 | TRBV5-4 | NA | TGTGCCAGCAGAGCGGCAGGGTCCACTAATGAAAAACTGTTTTTT | CASRAAGSTNEKLFF
NA | TRBJ2-7 | TRBV30 | NA | TGTGCCTGGAGACGCCGTGGAGGCGGCGAGCAGTACTTC | CAWRRRGGGEQYF
NA | TRBJ1-5 | TRBV7-8 | NA | TGTGCCAGCAGCTTAGGCCTTTGGGGGCAGGGGCCCCAGCATTTT | CASSLGLWGQGPQHF
NA | TRBJ1-2 | TRBV28 | NA | TGTGCCAGCAGTTTTCGGCCTGGGGGCTACACCTTC | CASSFRPGGYTF
NA | TRBJ2-7 | TRBV21-1 | NA | TGTGCCAGCAGCAACCGGCCCTTAGCGGGAGAAACCTGGGAGCAGTACTTC | CASSNRPLAGETWEQYF
NA | TRBJ1-6 | TRBV6-2/TRBV6-3 | once | TGTGCCAGCAGTTACCCCACAGGACGGAACCCTCTTGATTCACCCCTCCACTTT | CASSYPTGRNPLDSPLHF
TRBD1 | TRBJ1-2 | TRBV12-5 | NA | TGTGCTAGTGGCCAGACATCAGGACAGGGGTCACTCGGCTACACCTTC | CASGQTSGQGSLGYTF
NA | TRBJ2-6 | TRBV6-5 | NA | TGTGCCAGCCAAGGCTCGGTAACTGGGGCCAACGTCCTGACTTTC | CASQGSVTGANVLTF
NA | TRBJ2-3 | TRBV28 | NA | TGTGCCAGCATGGTAGCGGCTAGCACAGATACGCAGTATTTT | CASMVAASTDTQYF
NA | TRBJ1-1 | TRBV28 | NA | TGTGCCAGCAGTTTAGGAGGCCTAACAGACACTGAAGCTTTCTTT | CASSLGGLTDTEAFF
TRBD1 | TRBJ2-2 | TRBV3-1/TRBV3-2 | NA | TGTGCCCGAGGGGGAGGGACCGGGACAGGGGTAACCGGGGAGCTGTTTTTT | CARGGGTGTGVTGELFF
TRBD1 | TRBJ2-7 | TRBV27 | NA | TGTGCCAGCAGACACGGGACAGGGTTCGAGCAGTACTTC | CASRHGTGFEQYF
TRBD1 | TRBJ1-5 | TRBV27 | NA | TGTGCCAGCAGTTCTGGACAGGCCAATCAGCCCCAGCATTTT | CASSSGQANQPQHF
TRBD1 | TRBJ1-2 | TRBV5-1 | NA | TGCGCCAGCAGCCCGGAGACAGGGGGCGGCTATGGCTACACCTTC | CASSPETGGGYGYTF
NA | TRBJ2-1 | TRBV4-3 | NA | TGCGCCAGCAGCCAAGATTTCAGCCCCAATGAGCAGTTCTTC | CASSQDFSPNEQFF
TRBD2 | TRBJ2-2 | TRBV7-3 | NA | TGTGCCAGCCGTCGGACTAGCGGAAACACCGGGGAGCTGTTTTTT | CASRRTSGNTGELFF
NA | TRBJ2-7 | TRBV7-9 | once | TGTGCCAGCAGCTTATATAACGAGCAGTACTTC | CASSLYNEQYF
NA | TRBJ2-6 | TRBV5-1 | NA | TGCGCCAGCAGCTTGTCTGGGGCCAACGTCCTGACTTTC | CASSLSGANVLTF
NA | TRBJ1-2 | TRBV27 | NA | TGTGCCAGCAGTCCCCTACGCCGGGACACGGGTGGCTACACCTTC | CASSPLRRDTGGYTF
NA | TRBJ2-3 | TRBV7-8 | NA | TGTGCCAGCAGCCCCGTGGCGGCCCCGCAGTATTTT | CASSPVAAPQYF
NA | TRBJ1-4 | TRBV10-3 | NA | TGTGCCATCAGCCTGGCAGTCAATGAAAAACTGTTTTTT | CAISLAVNEKLFF
NA | TRBJ2-1 | TRBV28 | NA | TGTGCCAGCACCCGCACGGACCACTACAATGAGCAGTTCTTC | CASTRTDHYNEQFF
NA | TRBJ2-2 | TRBV5-1 | once | TGCGCCAGCAGCAACGAAACTCCGAACACCGGGGAGCTGTTTTTT | CASSNETPNTGELFF
NA | TRBJ1-5 | TRBV7-9 | NA | TGTGCCAGCAGCGGCCCCGGGACAAATATAGAGCCCCAGCATTTT | CASSGPGTNIEPQHF
NA | TRBJ1-1 | TRBV28 | NA | TGTGCCAGCAGCTCACAGGATCTTGAAGCTTTCTTT | CASSSQDLEAFF
NA | TRBJ2-1 | TRBV7-9 | NA | TGTGCCAGCAGCCCCGAAGTGGGGGTCTACAATGAGCAGTTCTTC | CASSPEVGVYNEQFF
NA | TRBJ1-2 | TRBV28 | NA | TGTGCCAGCGCTAAACAAGCGCTTAACTATGGCTACACCTTC | CASAKQALNYGYTF
NA | TRBJ1-5 | TRBV2 | NA | TGTGCCAGCAGTGAAGGCCCCGGGACGGACTATCAGCCCCAGCATTTT | CASSEGPGTDYQPQHF
NA | TRBJ2-5 | TRBV11-2 | NA | TGTGCCAGCAGCTTTAACCGGGAAGAGACCCAGTACTTC | CASSFNREETQYF
TRBD2 | TRBJ2-1 | TRBV25-1 | NA | TGTGCCAGTAGCGGGAGCTCCTACAATGAGCAGTTCTTC | CASSGSSYNEQFF
NA | TRBJ2-2 | TRBV19 | NA | TGTGCCAGTAGTGATGGGGCCCACACCGGGGAGCTGTTTTTT | CASSDGAHTGELFF
NA | TRBJ2-7 | TRBV3-1/TRBV3-2 | NA | TGTGCCAGCAGCCAAGGATGGGGGAAAGACGACGAGCAGTACTTC | CASSQGWGKDDEQYF